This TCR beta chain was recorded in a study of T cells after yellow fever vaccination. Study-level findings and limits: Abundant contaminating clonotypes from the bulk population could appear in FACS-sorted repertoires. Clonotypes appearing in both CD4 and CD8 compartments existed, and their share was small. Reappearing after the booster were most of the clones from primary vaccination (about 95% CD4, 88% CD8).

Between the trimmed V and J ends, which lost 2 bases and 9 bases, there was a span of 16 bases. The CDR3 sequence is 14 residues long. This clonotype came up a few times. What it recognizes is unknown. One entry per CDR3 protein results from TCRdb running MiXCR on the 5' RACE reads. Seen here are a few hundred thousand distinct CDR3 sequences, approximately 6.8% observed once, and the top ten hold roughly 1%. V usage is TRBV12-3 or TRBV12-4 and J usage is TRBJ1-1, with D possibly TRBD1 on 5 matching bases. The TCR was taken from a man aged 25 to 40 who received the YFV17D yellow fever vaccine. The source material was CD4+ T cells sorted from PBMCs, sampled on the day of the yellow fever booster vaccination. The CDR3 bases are TGTGCCAGCAGTTTATACGCGGGGACGGCTAAAGCTTTCTTT. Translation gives CASSLYAGTAKAFF.